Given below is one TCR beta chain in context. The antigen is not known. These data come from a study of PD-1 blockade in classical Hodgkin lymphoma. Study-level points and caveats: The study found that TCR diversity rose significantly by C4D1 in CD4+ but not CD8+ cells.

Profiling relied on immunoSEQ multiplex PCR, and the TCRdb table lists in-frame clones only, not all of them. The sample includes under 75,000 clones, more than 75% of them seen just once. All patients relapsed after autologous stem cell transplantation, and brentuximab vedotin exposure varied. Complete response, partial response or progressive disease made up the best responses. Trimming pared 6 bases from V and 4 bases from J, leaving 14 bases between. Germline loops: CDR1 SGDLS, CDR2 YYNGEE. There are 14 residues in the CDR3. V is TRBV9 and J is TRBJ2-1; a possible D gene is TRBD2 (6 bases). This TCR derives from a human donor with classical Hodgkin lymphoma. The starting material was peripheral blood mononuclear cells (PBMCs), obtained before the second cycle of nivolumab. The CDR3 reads CASTPGLQYNEQFF. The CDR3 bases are TGTGCCAGCACCCCGGGACTCCAGTACAATGAGCAGTTCTTC.